This T cell receptor (beta chain) was captured in a study of T cells in Graves' hyperthyroidism and ophthalmopathy. In germline, CDR1 is KGHSH, CDR2 LQKENI. Trimming shortened V by 3 bases and J by 7 bases, and 12 bases separated the two germline ends. CDR3 length equals 14 residues. On this clonotype: This may arise from a read error, as a much more abundant clone is one base away.

Amplification of TCR beta CDR3 regions used RNA as the template. A set of HTBI primers served as the primers for a first-round RT-PCR of the TCR CDR3. TCRdb re-called the multiplex PCR reads through MiXCR, storing one row per CDR3 protein. Altogether about 740,000 distinct CDR3 sequences are present, around 15% being singletons, with the ten largest covering about 9.4%. Patients counted as stable if ophthalmopathy did not develop within 18 months. PBMCs were derived from around 10 ml fresh peripheral blood. The chain links TRBV18 to TRBJ2-2; weak D call: TRBD2 (5 bases). The TCR sequence derives from a woman aged 18-30 years with Graves' hyperthyroidism. Sequencing was done on a sample of blood. The CDR3 here is CASSPRTGIGELFF. For the CDR3, the DNA is TGTGCCAGCTCACCTCGGACGGGAATCGGGGAGCTGTTTTTT.